The source of this TCR beta chain is a study of CD8+CD57+ T cells in acquired aplastic anemia. Study results and limitations: Patients and controls shared 25 to 30 CD8+ CDR3 sequences.

Genomic DNA, serving as template, underwent TCR beta VDJ and CDR3 profiling. MiXCR was run by TCRdb on the reads, yielding one entry per CDR3 protein. The sample has approximately 200,000 distinct CDR3 sequences; 64% are singletons. There are 14 residues in the CDR3. In germline, CDR1 is MGHRA, CDR2 YSYEKL. Between the trimmed V and J ends, which lost 3 bases and 2 bases, there was a span of 9 bases. Regarding this clonotype: Its antigen is undetermined.

Sequencing was done on a sample of sorted CD4+, CD8+, or CD8+CD57+ T cells (not recorded which) from PBMCs. This receptor was identified in a human donor with severe aplastic anemia or a healthy control (not recorded which). V usage is TRBV4-1 and J usage is TRBJ2-3, with D unclear. The CDR3 coding sequence is TGCGCCAGCAGCCAGCCCTCCAACACAGATACGCAGTATTTT. The encoded protein is CASSQPSNTDTQYF.